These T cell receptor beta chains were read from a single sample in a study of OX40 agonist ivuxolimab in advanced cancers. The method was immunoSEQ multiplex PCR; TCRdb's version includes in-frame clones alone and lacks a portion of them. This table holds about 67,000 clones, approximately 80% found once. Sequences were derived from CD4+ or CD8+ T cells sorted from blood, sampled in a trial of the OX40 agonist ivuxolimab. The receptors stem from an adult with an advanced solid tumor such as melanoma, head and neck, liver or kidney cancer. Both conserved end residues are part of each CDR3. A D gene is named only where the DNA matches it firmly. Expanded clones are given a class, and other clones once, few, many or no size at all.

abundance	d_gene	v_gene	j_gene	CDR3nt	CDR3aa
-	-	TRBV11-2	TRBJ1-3	TGTGCCAGCAGCTTAGTTTTGGGAAAAGGAAACACCATATATTTT	CASSLVLGKGNTIYF
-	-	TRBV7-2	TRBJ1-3	TGTGCCAGCAGCCAAGATCGAGGGTTCTCTGGAAACACCATATATTTT	CASSQDRGFSGNTIYF
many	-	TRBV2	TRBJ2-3	TGTGCCAGCAGTCGTCTGGCGGGAAGGGATACGCAGTATTTT	CASSRLAGRDTQYF
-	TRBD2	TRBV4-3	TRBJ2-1	TGCGCCAGCAGCCAAGAGGGACTAGCGGAATTCACTCCCGGATACAATGAGCAGTTCTTC	CASSQEGLAEFTPGYNEQFF
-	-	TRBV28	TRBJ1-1	TGTGCCAGCAGTTTGCCAGGGGACGTCAGGGCTTTCTTT	CASSLPGDVRAFF
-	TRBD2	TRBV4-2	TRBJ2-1	TGTGCCAGCAGCCAAGGGGTTGTGACTAGCGGGGAGGGTGAGCAGTTCTTC	CASSQGVVTSGEGEQFF
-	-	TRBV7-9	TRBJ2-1	TGTGCCAGCAGCCCACCCGCGGGCAGGTACAATGAGCAGTTCTTC	CASSPPAGRYNEQFF
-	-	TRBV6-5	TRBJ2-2	TGTGCCGGTCGCTCACAACCCACCGGGGAGCTGTTTTTT	CAGRSQPTGELFF
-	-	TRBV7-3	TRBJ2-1	TGTGCCAGCAGCTTCCCGTCAGGGAGAGGCAATAATGAGCAGTTCTTC	CASSFPSGRGNNEQFF
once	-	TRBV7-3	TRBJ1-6	TGTGCCAGCAGCTCAGGACTGAATTCACCCCTCCACTTT	CASSSGLNSPLHF
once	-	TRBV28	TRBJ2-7	TGTGCCAGCAGTTTATCCAGGGTCTGGTACGAGCAGTACTTC	CASSLSRVWYEQYF
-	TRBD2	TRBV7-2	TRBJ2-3	TGTGCCAGCAGCCAAATAGCGGGAGGGATACCAGATACGCAGTATTTT	CASSQIAGGIPDTQYF
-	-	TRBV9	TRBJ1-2	TGTGCCAGCAGCGTAGCGGGGCGAGGGTACACCTTC	CASSVAGRGYTF
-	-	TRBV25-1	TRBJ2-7	TGTGCCAGCAGTGAATGGGCAGGGCGATACGAGCAGTACTTC	CASSEWAGRYEQYF
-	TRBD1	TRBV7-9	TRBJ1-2	TGTGCCAGCAGCCAACAGGGGTCCTATGGCTACACCTTC	CASSQQGSYGYTF
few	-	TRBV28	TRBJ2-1	TGTGCCAGCAGTTTGTCAGGGAGTGAGCAGTTCTTC	CASSLSGSEQFF
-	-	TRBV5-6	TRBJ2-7	TGTGCCAGCAGCCCGATATGGCTAGTTGACGACGAGCAGTACTTC	CASSPIWLVDDEQYF
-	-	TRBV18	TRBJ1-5	TGTGCCAGCTCACCAAGGGCTGCGTATAGCAATCAGCCCCAGCATTTT	CASSPRAAYSNQPQHF
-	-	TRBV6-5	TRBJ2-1	TGTGCCAGCAGTCTCCCGGGCTACAATGAGCAGTTCTTC	CASSLPGYNEQFF
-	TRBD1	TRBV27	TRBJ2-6	TGTGCCAGCAGCCTCGGGACAGGGGCCGGGGCCAACGTCCTGACTTTC	CASSLGTGAGANVLTF
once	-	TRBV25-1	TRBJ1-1	TGTGCCAGCAGTGAATGGGCCACAGGGAACACTGAAGCTTTCTTT	CASSEWATGNTEAFF
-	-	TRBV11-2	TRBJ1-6	TGTGCCAGCAGCTCAGGGAATTCCTACGCGTCACAGCATAATTCACCCCTCCACTTT	CASSSGNSYASQHNSPLHF
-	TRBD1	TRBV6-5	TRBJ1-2	TGTGCCAGCAGTTGGACAGGGGAGGGAGGCTACACCTTC	CASSWTGEGGYTF
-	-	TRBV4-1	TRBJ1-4	TGCGCCAGCAGCCAAGATCGAGGGGTCCCAAGAAAACTGTTTTTT	CASSQDRGVPRKLFF
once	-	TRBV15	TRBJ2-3	TGTGCCACCAGCAGAGATGAAAAGGGCCGGTTGACGCAGTATTTT	CATSRDEKGRLTQYF
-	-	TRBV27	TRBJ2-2	TGTGCCAGCAGTGTTCGAACGGCGGGGACGAACACCGGGGAGCTGTTTTTT	CASSVRTAGTNTGELFF
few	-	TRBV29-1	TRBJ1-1	TGCAGCGTCAGCAGGGTGGACACTGAAGCTTTCTTT	CSVSRVDTEAFF
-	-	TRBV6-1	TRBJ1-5	TGTGCCAGCAGTGCCGACCGGGACAAATATCAGCCCCAGCATTTT	CASSADRDKYQPQHF
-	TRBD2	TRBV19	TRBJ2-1	TGTGCCAGTAGTACCACTAGCGCAAAGCAGTTCTTC	CASSTTSAKQFF
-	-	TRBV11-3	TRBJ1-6	TGTGCCAGCAGCTTCGGACTTAATAATTCACCCCTCCACTTT	CASSFGLNNSPLHF
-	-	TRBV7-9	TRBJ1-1	TGTGCCAGCAGCTTTTACGTGAACACTGAAGCTTTCTTT	CASSFYVNTEAFF